This TCR beta chain was retrieved from a study of shared clonotypes between healthy human individuals. The data were produced by immunoSEQ multiplex PCR, yet TCRdb's version contains in-frame clones alone and is incomplete. The sample lists 450,000 to 500,000 clones; 65% to 85% were seen once. V was shortened by 4 bases and J by 2 bases, with 19 bases between the two germline ends. The germline V gene has CDR1 WSHSY and CDR2 SAAADI. This CDR3 is built from 17 residues. Sequencing was done on a sample of PBMCs. The TCR was taken from a woman in her thirties or forties in good health. Some clones in this sample may be carry-over from other donors' samples. The chain is built from TRBV10-2 and TRBJ2-3; TRBD2 might be the D (7 bases). CDR3 region: CASSGLQGGVVTDTQYF. The CDR3 coding sequence is TGCGCCAGCAGTGGACTTCAAGGGGGGGTAGTCACAGATACGCAGTATTTT.